This T cell receptor beta chain is from a study of neurological immune-mediated disorders. Study observations and caveats: HTLV-1-associated myelopathy showed the most TCR clonal expansion; multiple sclerosis the least, below healthy controls.

This clonotype was counted ten times or more. Antigen unknown. TCRdb re-called the 5' RACE reads through MiXCR, storing one row per CDR3 protein. The sample has about 80,000 distinct CDR3 sequences; about 4.3% are singletons. This CDR3 region has 12 residues. V lost 3 bases and J 4 bases, leaving 6 bases between the germline ends. Germline assignment: CDR1 MNHNS and CDR2 SASEGT. Regarding time point: longitudinal time-point 3. This TCR came from a woman aged 60 to 75 with multiple sclerosis. Material: PBMCs. The rearrangement links TRBV6-1 to TRBJ1-2; D not resolved. The DNA for the CDR3 is TGTGCCAGCAGTGACCAATTCTATGGCTACACCTTC. Amino acid sequence: CASSDQFYGYTF.